This TCR beta chain was obtained from a study of OX40 agonist ivuxolimab in advanced cancers. Across the whole study: From roughly 23 to 85 years was the age range, with a mean of 60 years, and over 70% were male.

Germline V gene data show CDR1 as SGHRS and CDR2 as YFSETQ. Trimming stripped 4 bases from V and 7 bases from J, with 12 bases between. The CDR3 is 12 amino acids. Using immunoSEQ multiplex PCR, the repertoire was profiled, and TCRdb retains in-frame clones only, with some absent. This sample has over 45,000 clones, with 70% to 80% found just once. The TCR originated in an adult with an advanced solid tumor such as melanoma, head and neck, liver or kidney cancer. The sequencing used CD4+ or CD8+ T cells sorted from blood, collected in a trial of the OX40 agonist ivuxolimab. This chain connects TRBV5-1 to TRBJ2-7; D call uncertain. CDR3 loop: CASSQNLGEQYF. In DNA form, the CDR3 reads TGCGCCAGCAGCCAGAACTTAGGAGAGCAGTACTTC.